Presented here are 10 T cell receptor beta chains from one specimen sequenced in a study of T cells after yellow fever vaccination. TCRdb reanalysed the 5' RACE reads using MiXCR and keeps one entry per CDR3 protein. The table shows 450,000 to 650,000 distinct CDR3 sequences, with roughly 14% occurring only once. The sample consisted of PBMCs, taken on the day of the yellow fever booster vaccination. The receptors stem from a man aged 25 to 40 who received the YFV17D yellow fever vaccine.

This clonotype showed up just a few times. This CDR3 is CASSATGPMRETQYF. CDR3 nucleotide sequence: TGTGCCAGCAGCGCAACCGGACCGATGCGGGAGACCCAGTACTTC. V and J are TRBV7-8 and TRBJ2-5; D gene unclear. Deletions cut 5 bases from V and 5 bases from J, with 18 bases between. Germline loops: CDR1 SGHVS, CDR2 FQNEAQ. This CDR3 contains 15 residues.

This clonotype was counted between two and nine times. J is TRBJ1-1 and V is TRBV20-1; D may be TRBD1 (5 bases). This CDR3 contains 12 residues. V was pared by 2 bases and J by 7 bases, with 11 bases between. Per the germline V gene, CDR1 is DFQATT and CDR2 is SNEGSKA (reference sequence). The chain's CDR3 is CSARRGFGEAFF. In DNA, the CDR3 is TGCAGTGCTAGACGGGGCTTCGGTGAAGCTTTCTTT.

The chain links TRBV5-6 to TRBJ2-1; 10 bases fit TRBD1. V lost 2 bases and J lost 7; bases outside the gene matches: 9. Germline values: CDR1 SGHDT, CDR2 YYEEEE. The CDR3 is 16 residues long. The CDR3 DNA follows: TGTGCCAGCAGCTTCGGGGGACAGGGGTCTAGAAATGAGCAGTTCTTC. Residues: CASSFGGQGSRNEQFF.

This sequence joins TRBV20-1 and TRBJ2-5; the D gene is possibly TRBD1 (5 bases). Trimming left V 3 bases short and J 3 bases short, with 8 bases between. CDR3 length equals 12 residues. Germline CDR1 and CDR2: DFQATT and SNEGSKA (reference sequence). This chain's CDR3 is CSASQGKETQYF. CDR3 DNA: TGCAGTGCTAGCCAGGGAAAAGAGACCCAGTACTTC.

A few counts support this clonotype. The chain joins TRBV7-9 to TRBJ2-1; TRBD1 aligns across 10 bases. The CDR3 is 17 residues long. The V gene's germline CDR1 is SEHNR and CDR2 FQNEAQ (reference sequence). With 3 bases clipped from V and 3 bases from J, the junction kept 8 bases outside the gene matches. This chain's CDR3 is CASSFSPGDRGYNEQFF. The CDR3 nucleotides read TGTGCCAGCAGCTTTTCTCCGGGGGACAGGGGCTACAATGAGCAGTTCTTC.

The V and J genes are TRBV19 and TRBJ2-1; D perhaps matches TRBD1 (6 bases). Germline values: CDR1 LNHDA, CDR2 SQIVND (reference sequence). The CDR3 loop spans 14 amino acids. V was pared by 7 bases and J by 3 bases, with 13 bases between. CDR3 protein: CASTTNRDYNEQFF. CDR3 in DNA: TGTGCCAGTACCACCAACAGGGACTACAATGAGCAGTTCTTC.

There are a few counts of this clonotype. The V call is TRBV27, the J call TRBJ2-7; TRBD1 matches at 7 bases. CDR3 length: 15 residues. Germline V gene data show CDR1 as MNHEY and CDR2 as SMNVEV (reference sequence). V lost 6 bases to trimming and J lost 7 bases; unmatched junction nucleotides: 15. The CDR3 reads CASRDRQGVGEEQYF. The DNA of the CDR3 is TGTGCCAGCAGGGATCGACAGGGTGTCGGCGAAGAGCAGTACTTC.

This clonotype was observed a handful of times. The gene calls are TRBV4-3 and TRBJ2-1, with TRBD2 as a possible D gene (5 bases). The CDR3 consists of 16 residues. Trimming removed 3 bases from V and 0 bases from J, with 12 bases in between. Germline V lookup: CDR1 LGHNA, CDR2 YSLEER. The CDR3 coding sequence is TGCGCCAGCAGCCAGCTCTTGGGGAGCTCCTACAATGAGCAGTTCTTC. Encoded protein: CASSQLLGSSYNEQFF.

V is TRBV11-2 and J is TRBJ2-1, with 12 bases identical to TRBD2. The V gene's germline CDR1 is SGHAT and CDR2 FQNNGV. CDR3 length equals 18 residues. After removal of 1 base from V and 4 bases from J, the junction contained 8 bases not matched to a gene. The DNA for the CDR3 is TGTGCCAGCAGCTTAGGTTGGAGGACTAGCGGGGAATACAATGAGCAGTTCTTC. It encodes CASSLGWRTSGEYNEQFF.

The table lists this clonotype with a few counts. The CDR3 DNA reads TGTGCCAGCTCACCGGGAAGGAGAGGCGAGCAGTACTTC. Residues: CASSPGRRGEQYF. This chain connects TRBV18 to TRBJ2-7; D is undetermined. This CDR3 contains 13 residues. Per germline, CDR1 KGHSH and CDR2 LQKENI. Trimming cost V 3 bases and J 6 bases, with 12 bases left between them.